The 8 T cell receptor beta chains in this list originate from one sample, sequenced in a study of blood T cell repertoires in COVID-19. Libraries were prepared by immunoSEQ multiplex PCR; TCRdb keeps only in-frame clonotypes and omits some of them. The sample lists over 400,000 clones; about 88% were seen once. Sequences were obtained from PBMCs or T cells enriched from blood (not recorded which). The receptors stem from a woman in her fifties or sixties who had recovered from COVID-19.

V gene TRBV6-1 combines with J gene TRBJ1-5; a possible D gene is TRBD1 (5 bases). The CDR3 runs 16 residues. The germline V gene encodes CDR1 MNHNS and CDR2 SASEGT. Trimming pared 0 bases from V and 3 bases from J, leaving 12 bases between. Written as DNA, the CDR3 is TGTGCCAGCAGTGAAGCGCTCGGGACTCTCAATCAGCCCCAGCATTTT. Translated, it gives CASSEALGTLNQPQHF.

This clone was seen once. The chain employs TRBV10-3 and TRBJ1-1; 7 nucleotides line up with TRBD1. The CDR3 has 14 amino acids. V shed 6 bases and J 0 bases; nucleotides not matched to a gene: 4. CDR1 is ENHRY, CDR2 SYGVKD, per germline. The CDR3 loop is CAISPTGMNTEAFF. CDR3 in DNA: TGTGCCATCAGCCCGACAGGGATGAACACTGAAGCTTTCTTT.

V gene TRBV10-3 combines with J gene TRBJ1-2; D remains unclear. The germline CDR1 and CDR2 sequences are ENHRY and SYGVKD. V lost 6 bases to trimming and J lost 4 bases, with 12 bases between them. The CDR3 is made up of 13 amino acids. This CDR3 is CAIRPGQPYGYTF. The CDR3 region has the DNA TGTGCCATCAGACCTGGGCAGCCCTATGGCTACACCTTC.

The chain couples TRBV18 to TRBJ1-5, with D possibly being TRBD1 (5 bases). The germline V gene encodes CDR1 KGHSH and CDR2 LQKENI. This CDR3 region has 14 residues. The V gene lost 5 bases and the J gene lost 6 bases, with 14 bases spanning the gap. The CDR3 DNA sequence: TGTGCCAGCTCAACGGGGGGGTCTCTTCAGCCCCAGCATTTT. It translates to CASSTGGSLQPQHF.

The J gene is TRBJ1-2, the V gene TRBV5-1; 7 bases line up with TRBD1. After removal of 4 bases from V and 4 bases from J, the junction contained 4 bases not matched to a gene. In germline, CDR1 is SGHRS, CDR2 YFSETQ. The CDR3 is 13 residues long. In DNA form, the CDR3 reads TGCGCCAGCAGCCTCCGACAGGGCTATGGCTACACCTTC. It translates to CASSLRQGYGYTF.

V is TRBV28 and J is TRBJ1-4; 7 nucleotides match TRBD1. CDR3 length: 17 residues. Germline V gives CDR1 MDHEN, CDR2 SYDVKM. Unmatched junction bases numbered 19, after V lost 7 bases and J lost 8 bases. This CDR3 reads CASNSPAPGQEEEKLFF. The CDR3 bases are TGTGCCAGCAACTCACCGGCCCCAGGACAGGAGGAGGAAAAACTGTTTTTT.

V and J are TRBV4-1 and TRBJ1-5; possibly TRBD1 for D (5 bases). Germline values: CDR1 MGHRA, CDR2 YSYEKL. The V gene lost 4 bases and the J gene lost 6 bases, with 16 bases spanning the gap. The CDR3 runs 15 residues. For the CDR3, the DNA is TGCGCCAGCAGCCCCGGGACGGTGGGGGGTCAGCCCCAGCATTTT. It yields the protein CASSPGTVGGQPQHF.

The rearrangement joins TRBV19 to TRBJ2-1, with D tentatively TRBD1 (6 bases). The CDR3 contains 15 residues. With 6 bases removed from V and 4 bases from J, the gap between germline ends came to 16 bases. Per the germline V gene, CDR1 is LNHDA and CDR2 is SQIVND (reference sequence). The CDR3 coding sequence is TGTGCCAGTAGCCTCGGACAGCTGAATTACAATGAGCAGTTCTTC. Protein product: CASSLGQLNYNEQFF. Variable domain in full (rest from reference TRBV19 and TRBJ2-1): DGGITQSPKYLFRKEGQNVTLSCEQNLNHDAMYWYRQDPGQGLRLIYYSQIVNDFQKGDIAEGYSVSREKKESFPLTVTSAQKNPTAFYLCASSLGQLNYNEQFFGPGTRLTVL.